This T cell receptor (beta chain) was sequenced during a study of T cell changes during pregnancy in multiple sclerosis. Sequenced by immunoSEQ multiplex PCR; TCRdb stores in-frame clones only, minus some. The data hold around 50,000 clones, with 90% to 95% observed a single time. The TCR was taken from a female donor with multiple sclerosis, enrolled in a pregnancy study. The sample in question was CD8+ T cells from peripheral blood mononuclear cells, obtained in the second trimester of pregnancy.

The CDR3 DNA reads TGTGCCAGCAGCTTAAACCCCTCCGGTGAGCAGTACTTC. Translated: CASSLNPSGEQYF. The chain joins TRBV7-9 to TRBJ2-7; no clear D gene. The germline V gene has CDR1 SEHNR and CDR2 FQNEAQ (reference sequence). The CDR3 is 13 residues long. Trimming cost V 2 bases and J 7 bases, with 12 bases left between them.